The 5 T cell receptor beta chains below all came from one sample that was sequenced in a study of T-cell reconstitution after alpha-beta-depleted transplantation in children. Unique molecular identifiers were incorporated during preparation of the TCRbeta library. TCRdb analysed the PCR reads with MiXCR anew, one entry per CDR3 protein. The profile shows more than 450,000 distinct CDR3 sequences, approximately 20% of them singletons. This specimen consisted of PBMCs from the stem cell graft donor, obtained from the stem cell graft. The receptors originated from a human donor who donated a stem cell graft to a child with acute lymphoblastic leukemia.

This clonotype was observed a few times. Here the CDR3 DNA reads TGTGCCAGCAGTTACTCCGCTAGCGGGGCCTACGAGCAGTACTTC. Residues: CASSYSASGAYEQYF. The chain carries TRBV6-5 and TRBJ2-7, with TRBD2 matching over 9 bases. J gave up 2 bases and V 0 bases, and 2 bases lay outside the gene matches. CDR1 and CDR2 from the germline V gene are MNHEY and SVGAGI. The CDR3 loop spans 15 amino acids.

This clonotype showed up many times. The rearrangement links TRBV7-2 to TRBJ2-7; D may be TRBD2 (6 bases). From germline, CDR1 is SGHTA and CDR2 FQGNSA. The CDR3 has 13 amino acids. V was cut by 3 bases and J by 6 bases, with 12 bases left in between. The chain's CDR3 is CASSLTRYGEQYF. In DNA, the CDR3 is TGTGCCAGCAGCTTGACTAGGTACGGCGAGCAGTACTTC.

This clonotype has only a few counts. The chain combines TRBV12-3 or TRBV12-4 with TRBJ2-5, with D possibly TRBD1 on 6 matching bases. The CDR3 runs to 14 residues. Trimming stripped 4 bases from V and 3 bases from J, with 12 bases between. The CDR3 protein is CASSSDEGEETQYF. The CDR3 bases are TGTGCCAGCAGTTCCGACGAGGGGGAAGAGACCCAGTACTTC.

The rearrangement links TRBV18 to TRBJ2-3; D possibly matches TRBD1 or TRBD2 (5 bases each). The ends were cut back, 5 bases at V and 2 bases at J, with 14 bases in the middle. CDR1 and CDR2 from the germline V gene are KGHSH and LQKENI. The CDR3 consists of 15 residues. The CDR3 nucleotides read TGTGCCAGCTCATACCCCGGGACGATCACAGATACGCAGTATTTT. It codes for CASSYPGTITDTQYF.

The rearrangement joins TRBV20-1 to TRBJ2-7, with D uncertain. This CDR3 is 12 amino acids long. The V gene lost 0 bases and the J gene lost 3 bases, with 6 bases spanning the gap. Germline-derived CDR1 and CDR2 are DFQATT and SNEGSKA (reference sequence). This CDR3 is CSAREGFYEQYF. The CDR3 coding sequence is TGCAGTGCTAGAGAAGGCTTCTACGAGCAGTACTTC.